This T cell receptor beta chain was identified during a study of identical twins. From the 5' RACE reads, TCRdb called clonotypes with MiXCR, one entry per CDR3 protein. The sample records 750,000 to 950,000 distinct CDR3 sequences, roughly an eighth being singletons. CDR1 is LNHDA and CDR2 is SQIVND in the germline V gene (reference sequence). Trimming took off 4 bases at V and 5 bases at J, with 9 bases between the two ends. The CDR3 is 13 amino acids. These data were also reused for a study on yellow fever vaccine responses in identical twins.

The clonotype originates from a woman aged 18 to 35 in good health. The sequenced sample consisted of PBMCs. The chain is built from TRBV19 and TRBJ1-5; D remains ambiguous. The CDR3 DNA follows: TGTGCCAGTAGTACCAGGACCCATCAGCCCCAGCATTTT. Protein sequence: CASSTRTHQPQHF. The whole variable domain, filled in from reference TRBV19 and TRBJ1-5, reads DGGITQSPKYLFRKEGQNVTLSCEQNLNHDAMYWYRQDPGQGLRLIYYSQIVNDFQKGDIAEGYSVSREKKESFPLTVTSAQKNPTAFYLCASSTRTHQPQHFGDGTRLSIL.